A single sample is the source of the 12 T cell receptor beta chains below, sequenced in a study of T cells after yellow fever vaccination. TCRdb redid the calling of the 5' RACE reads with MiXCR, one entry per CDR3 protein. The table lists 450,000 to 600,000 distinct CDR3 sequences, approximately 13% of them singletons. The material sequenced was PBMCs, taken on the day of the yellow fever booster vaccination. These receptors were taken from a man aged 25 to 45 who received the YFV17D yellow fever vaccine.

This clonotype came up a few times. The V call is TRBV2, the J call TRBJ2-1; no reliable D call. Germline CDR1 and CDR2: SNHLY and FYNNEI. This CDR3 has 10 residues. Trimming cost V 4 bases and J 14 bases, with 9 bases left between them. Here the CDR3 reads CASSAGPKFF. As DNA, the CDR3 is TGTGCCAGCAGTGCAGGTCCTAAGTTCTTC.

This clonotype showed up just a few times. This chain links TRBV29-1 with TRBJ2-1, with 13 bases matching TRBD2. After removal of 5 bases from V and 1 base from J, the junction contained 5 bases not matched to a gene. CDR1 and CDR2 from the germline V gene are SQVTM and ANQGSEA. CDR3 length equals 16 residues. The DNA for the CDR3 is TGCAGCGTTCGGACTAGCGGGAGTTGGTCCTACAATGAGCAGTTCTTC. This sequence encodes CSVRTSGSWSYNEQFF.

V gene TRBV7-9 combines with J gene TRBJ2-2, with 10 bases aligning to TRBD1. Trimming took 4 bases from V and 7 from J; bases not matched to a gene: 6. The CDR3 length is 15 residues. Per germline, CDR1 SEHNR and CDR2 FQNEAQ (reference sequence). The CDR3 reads CASSWDRGQGGELFF. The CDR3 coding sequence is TGTGCCAGCAGCTGGGACAGGGGACAAGGCGGGGAGCTGTTTTTT.

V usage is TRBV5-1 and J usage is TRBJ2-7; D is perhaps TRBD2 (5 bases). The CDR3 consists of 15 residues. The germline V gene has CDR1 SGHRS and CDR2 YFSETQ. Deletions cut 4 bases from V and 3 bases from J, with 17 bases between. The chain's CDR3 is CASSPSGGEGYEQYF. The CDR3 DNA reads TGCGCCAGCAGCCCGAGTGGAGGAGAAGGCTACGAGCAGTACTTC.

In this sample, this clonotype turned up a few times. The CDR3 is CSARDLRSGRKETQYF. Written as DNA, the CDR3 is TGCAGTGCTAGAGATCTCCGTAGCGGGAGAAAAGAGACCCAGTACTTC. The chain employs TRBV20-1 and TRBJ2-5, with 9 bases aligning to TRBD2. This CDR3 spans 16 amino acids. Germline CDR1 reads DFQATT; CDR2 reads SNEGSKA (reference sequence). The junction had 8 bases not matched to a gene; V was cut back by 0 bases and J by 3 bases.

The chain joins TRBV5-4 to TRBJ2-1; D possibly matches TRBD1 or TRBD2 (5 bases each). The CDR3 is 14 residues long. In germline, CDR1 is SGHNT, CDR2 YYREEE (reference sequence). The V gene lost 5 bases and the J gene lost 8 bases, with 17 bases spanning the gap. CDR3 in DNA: TGTGCCAGCAGAGGGGACCCGACCCAAGATGAGCAGTTCTTC. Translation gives CASRGDPTQDEQFF.

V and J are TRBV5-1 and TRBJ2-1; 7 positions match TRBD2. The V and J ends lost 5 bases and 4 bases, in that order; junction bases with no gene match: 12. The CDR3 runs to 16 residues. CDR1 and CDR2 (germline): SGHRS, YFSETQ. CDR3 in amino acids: CASRTPGGSGYNEQFF. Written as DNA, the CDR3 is TGCGCCAGCAGAACCCCCGGCGGGAGTGGATACAATGAGCAGTTCTTC.

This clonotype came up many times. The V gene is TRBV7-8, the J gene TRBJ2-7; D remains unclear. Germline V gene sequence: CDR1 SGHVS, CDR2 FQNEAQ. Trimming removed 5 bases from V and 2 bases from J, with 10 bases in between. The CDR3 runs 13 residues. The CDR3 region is CASSTVSAYEQYF. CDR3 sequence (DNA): TGTGCCAGCAGCACTGTGTCTGCCTACGAGCAGTACTTC.

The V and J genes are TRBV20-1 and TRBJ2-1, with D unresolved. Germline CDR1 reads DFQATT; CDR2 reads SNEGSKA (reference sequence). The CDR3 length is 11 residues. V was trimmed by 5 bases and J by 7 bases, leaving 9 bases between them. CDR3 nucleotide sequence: TGCAGTGCTGAAATTTTAAATGAGCAGTTCTTC. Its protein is CSAEILNEQFF.

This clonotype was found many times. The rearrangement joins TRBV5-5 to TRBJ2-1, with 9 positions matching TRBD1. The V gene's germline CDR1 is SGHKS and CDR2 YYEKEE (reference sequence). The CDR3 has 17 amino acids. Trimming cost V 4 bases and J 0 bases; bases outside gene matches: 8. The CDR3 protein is CASSHPGQGSSYNEQFF. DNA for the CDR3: TGTGCCAGCAGCCACCCCGGACAGGGGAGCTCCTACAATGAGCAGTTCTTC.

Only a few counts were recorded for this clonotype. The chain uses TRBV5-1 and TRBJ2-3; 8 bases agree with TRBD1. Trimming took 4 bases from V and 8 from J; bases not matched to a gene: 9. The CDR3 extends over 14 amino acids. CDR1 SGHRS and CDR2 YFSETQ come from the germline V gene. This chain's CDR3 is CASSPQGAGGTQYF. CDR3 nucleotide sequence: TGCGCCAGCAGCCCTCAGGGGGCCGGGGGTACGCAGTATTTT.

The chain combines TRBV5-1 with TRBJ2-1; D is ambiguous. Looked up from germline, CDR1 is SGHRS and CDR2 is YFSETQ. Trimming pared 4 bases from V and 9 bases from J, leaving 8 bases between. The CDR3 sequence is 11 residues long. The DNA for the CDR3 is TGCGCCAGCAGCCTGCAGGTTGAGCAGTTCTTC. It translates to CASSLQVEQFF.